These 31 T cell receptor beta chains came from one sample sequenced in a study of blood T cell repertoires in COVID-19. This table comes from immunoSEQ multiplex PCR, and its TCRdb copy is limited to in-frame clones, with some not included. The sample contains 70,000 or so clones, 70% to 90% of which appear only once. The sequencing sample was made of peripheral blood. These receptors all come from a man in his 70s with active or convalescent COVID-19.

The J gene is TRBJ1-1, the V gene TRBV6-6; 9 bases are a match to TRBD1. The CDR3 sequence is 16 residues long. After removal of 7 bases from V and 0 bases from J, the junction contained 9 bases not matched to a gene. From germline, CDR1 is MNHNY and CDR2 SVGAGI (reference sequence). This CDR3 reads CASTASDRGMNTEAFF. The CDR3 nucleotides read TGTGCCAGCACCGCCTCGGACAGGGGTATGAACACTGAAGCTTTCTTT.

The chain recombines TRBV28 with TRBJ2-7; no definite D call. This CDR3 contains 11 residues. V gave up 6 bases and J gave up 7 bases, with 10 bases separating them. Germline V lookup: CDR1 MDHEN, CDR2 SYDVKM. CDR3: CASRLSREQYF. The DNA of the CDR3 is TGTGCCAGCAGACTGAGCCGGGAGCAGTACTTC. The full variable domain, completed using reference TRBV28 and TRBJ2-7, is DVKVTQSSRYLVKRTGEKVFLECVQDMDHENMFWYRQDPGLGLRLIYFSYDVKMKEKGDIPEGYSVSREKKERFSLILESASTNQTSMYLCASRLSREQYFGPGTRLTVT.

CDR3 DNA: TGTGCCAGCAGCCGCGAGGGGAGGACTAGCGGGACCAATGAGCAGTTCTTC. Its translation: CASSREGRTSGTNEQFF. The chain couples TRBV14 to TRBJ2-1; 12 bases fit TRBD2. The CDR3 totals 17 residues. Germline loops: CDR1 SGHDN, CDR2 FVKESK. Trimming cost V 4 bases and J 6 bases; bases outside gene matches: 10.

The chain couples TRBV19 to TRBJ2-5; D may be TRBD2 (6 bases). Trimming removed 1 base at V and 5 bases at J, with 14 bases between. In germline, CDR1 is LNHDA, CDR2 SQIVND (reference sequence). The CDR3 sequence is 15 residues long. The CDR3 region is CASSIGAGSGETQYF. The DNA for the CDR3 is TGTGCCAGTAGTATAGGGGCGGGATCGGGGGAGACCCAGTACTTC.

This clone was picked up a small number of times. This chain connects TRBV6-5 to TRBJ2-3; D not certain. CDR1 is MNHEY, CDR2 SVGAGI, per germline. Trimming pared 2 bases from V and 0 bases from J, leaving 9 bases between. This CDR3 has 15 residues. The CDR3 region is CASSYNAASTDTQYF. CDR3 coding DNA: TGTGCCAGCAGTTACAATGCGGCTAGCACAGATACGCAGTATTTT.

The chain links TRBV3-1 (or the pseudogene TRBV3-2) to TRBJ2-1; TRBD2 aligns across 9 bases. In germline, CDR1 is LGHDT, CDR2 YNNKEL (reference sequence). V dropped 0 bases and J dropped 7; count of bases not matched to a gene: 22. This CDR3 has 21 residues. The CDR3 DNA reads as TGTGCCAGCAGCCAAGAAGCGGGGGGTGAACGTAAGACCAGGGCCTCGAATGAGCAGTTCTTC. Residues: CASSQEAGGERKTRASNEQFF.

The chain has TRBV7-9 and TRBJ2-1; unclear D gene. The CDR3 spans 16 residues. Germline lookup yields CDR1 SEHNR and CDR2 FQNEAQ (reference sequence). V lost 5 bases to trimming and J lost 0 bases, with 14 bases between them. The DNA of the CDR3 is TGTGCCAGCAGCCTTACCGAATGGCCCTCCTACAATGAGCAGTTCTTC. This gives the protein CASSLTEWPSYNEQFF.

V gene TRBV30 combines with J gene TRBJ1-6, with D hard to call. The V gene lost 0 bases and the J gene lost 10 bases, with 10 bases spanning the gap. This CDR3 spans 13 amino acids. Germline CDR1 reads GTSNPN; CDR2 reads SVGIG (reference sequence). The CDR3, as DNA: TGTGCCTGGAGTGTCAGTATCAACTCACCCCTCCACTTT. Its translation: CAWSVSINSPLHF. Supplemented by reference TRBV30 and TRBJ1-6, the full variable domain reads SQTIHQWPATLVQPVGSPLSLECTVEGTSNPNLYWYRQAAGRGLQLLFYSVGIGQISSEVPQNLSASRPQDRQFILSSKKLLLSDSGFYLCAWSVSINSPLHFGNGTRLTVT.

CDR3: CASSHGGAQSGELFF. The CDR3 DNA reads as TGTGCCAGCAGTCACGGGGGGGCCCAGTCCGGGGAGCTGTTTTTT. The chain employs TRBV27 and TRBJ2-2; 8 bases are shared with TRBD2. The V gene end was trimmed by 5 bases and the J gene end by 6 bases; junction bases not matched to a gene: 8. This CDR3 is built from 15 residues. CDR1 and CDR2 from the germline V gene are MNHEY and SMNVEV (reference sequence).

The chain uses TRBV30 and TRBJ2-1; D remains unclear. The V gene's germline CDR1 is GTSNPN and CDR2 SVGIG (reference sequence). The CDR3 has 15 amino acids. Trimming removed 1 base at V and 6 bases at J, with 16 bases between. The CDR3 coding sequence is TGTGCCTGGAGTGCCCGGCCAAACTCGGGCAATGAGCAGTTCTTC. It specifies CAWSARPNSGNEQFF.

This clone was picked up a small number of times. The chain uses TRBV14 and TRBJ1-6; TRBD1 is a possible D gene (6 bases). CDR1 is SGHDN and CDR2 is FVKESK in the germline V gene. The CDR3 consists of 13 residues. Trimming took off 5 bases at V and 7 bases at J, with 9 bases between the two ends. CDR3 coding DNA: TGTGCCAGCAGCACGACAGGAAATTCACCCCTCCACTTT. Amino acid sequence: CASSTTGNSPLHF. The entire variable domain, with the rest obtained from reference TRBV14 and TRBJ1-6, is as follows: EAGVTQFPSHSVIEKGQTVTLRCDPISGHDNLYWYRRVMGKEIKFLLHFVKESKQDESGMPNNRFLAERTGGTYSTLKVQPAELEDSGVYFCASSTTGNSPLHFGNGTRLTVT.

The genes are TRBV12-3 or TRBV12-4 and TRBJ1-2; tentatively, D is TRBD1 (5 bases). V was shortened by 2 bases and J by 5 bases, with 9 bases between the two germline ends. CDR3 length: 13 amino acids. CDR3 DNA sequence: TGTGCCAGCAGTTTAAACAGGCTTTATGGCTACACCTTC. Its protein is CASSLNRLYGYTF.

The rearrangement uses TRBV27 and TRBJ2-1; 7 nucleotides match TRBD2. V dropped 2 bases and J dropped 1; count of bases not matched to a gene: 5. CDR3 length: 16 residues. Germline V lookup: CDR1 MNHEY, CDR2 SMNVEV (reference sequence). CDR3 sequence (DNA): TGTGCCAGCAGTTTAGCGGGAGATCATTCCTACAATGAGCAGTTCTTC. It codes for CASSLAGDHSYNEQFF.

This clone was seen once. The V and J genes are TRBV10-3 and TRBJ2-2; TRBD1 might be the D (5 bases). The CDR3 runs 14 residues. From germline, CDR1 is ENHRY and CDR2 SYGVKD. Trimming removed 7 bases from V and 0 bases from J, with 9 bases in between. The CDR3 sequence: CAITGQANTGELFF. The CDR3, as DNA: TGTGCCATCACAGGGCAAGCGAACACCGGGGAGCTGTTTTTT.

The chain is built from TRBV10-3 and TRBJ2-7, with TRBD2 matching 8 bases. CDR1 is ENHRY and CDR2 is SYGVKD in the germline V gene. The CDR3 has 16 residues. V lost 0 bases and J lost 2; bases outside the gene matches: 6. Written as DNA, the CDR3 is TGTGCCATCAGTGAGTCCCCCGGGACTAGACCCTACGAGCAGTACTTC. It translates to CAISESPGTRPYEQYF.

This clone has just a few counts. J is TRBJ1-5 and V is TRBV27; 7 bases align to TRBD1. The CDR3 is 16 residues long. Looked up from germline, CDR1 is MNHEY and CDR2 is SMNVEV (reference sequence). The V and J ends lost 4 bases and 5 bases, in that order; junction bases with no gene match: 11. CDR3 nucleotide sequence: TGTGCCAGCAGTTCAACCGTGACAGGGTTCCATCAGCCCCAGCATTTT. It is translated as CASSSTVTGFHQPQHF.

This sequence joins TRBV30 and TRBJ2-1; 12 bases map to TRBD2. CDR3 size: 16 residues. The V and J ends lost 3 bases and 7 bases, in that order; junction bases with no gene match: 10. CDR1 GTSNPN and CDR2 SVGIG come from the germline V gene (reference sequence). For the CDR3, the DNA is TGTGCCTGGAGGACCGGACTAGCGGGAATAGTAAATGAGCAGTTCTTC. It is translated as CAWRTGLAGIVNEQFF.

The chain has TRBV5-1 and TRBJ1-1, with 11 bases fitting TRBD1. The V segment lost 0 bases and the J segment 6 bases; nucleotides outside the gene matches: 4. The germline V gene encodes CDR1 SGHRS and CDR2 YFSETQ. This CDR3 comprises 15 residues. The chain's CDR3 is CASSLVGQGAAEAFF. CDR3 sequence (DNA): TGCGCCAGCAGCTTGGTAGGACAGGGGGCGGCTGAAGCTTTCTTT.

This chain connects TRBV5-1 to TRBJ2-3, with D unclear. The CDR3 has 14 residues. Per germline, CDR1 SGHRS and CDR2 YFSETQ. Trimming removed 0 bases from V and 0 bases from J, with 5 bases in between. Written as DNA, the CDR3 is TGCGCCAGCAGCTTGGCCGGGAGCACAGATACGCAGTATTTT. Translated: CASSLAGSTDTQYF.

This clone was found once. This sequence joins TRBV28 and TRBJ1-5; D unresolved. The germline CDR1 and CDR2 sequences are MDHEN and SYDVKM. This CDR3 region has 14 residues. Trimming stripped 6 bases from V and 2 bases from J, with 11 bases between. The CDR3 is CASSPIIGNQPQHF. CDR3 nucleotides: TGTGCCAGCAGCCCGATAATAGGCAATCAGCCCCAGCATTTT.

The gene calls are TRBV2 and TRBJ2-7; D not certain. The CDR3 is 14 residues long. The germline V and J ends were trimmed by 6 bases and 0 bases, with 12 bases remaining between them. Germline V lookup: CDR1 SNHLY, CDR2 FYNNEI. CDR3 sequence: CASRVDTSSYEQYF. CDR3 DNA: TGTGCCAGCAGGGTAGACACGAGCTCCTACGAGCAGTACTTC.

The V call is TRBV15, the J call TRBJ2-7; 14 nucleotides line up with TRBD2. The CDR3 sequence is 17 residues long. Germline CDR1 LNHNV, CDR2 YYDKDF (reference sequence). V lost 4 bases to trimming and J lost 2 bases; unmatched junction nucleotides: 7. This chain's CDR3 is CATSTGTSGRAAYEQYF. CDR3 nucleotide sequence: TGTGCCACCAGCACCGGGACTAGCGGGAGAGCAGCCTACGAGCAGTACTTC.

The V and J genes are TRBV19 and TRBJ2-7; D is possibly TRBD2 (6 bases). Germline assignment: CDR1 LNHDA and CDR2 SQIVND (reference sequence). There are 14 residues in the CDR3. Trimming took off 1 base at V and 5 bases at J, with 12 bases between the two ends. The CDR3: CASSIGRGYDEQYF. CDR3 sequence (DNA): TGTGCCAGTAGTATAGGGAGGGGTTACGACGAGCAGTACTTC. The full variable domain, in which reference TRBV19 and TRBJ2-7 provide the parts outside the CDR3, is DGGITQSPKYLFRKEGQNVTLSCEQNLNHDAMYWYRQDPGQGLRLIYYSQIVNDFQKGDIAEGYSVSREKKESFPLTVTSAQKNPTAFYLCASSIGRGYDEQYFGPGTRLTVT.

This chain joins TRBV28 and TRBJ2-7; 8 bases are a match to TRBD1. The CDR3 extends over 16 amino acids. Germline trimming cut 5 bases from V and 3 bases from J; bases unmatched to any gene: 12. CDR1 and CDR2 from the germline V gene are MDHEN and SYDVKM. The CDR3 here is CASSAPGTGHHYEQYF. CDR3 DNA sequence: TGTGCCAGCAGTGCACCCGGGACAGGTCATCACTACGAGCAGTACTTC.

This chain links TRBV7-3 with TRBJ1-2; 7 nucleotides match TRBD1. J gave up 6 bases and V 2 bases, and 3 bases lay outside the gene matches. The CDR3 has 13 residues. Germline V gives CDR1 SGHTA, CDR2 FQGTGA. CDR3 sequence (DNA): TGTGCCAGCAGCTTAGGAGGGGGCGATGGCTACACCTTC. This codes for CASSLGGGDGYTF.

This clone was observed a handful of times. The CDR3 DNA is TGTGCCAGCTTCCCCCGAGGACAGGGTTCAATGGGCTACACCTTC. Translation: CASFPRGQGSMGYTF. V gene TRBV6-5 combines with J gene TRBJ1-2; 8 bases are shared with TRBD1. Germline CDR1 MNHEY, CDR2 SVGAGI. The CDR3 covers 15 residues. V lost 8 bases, J lost 8 bases, and 16 bases stayed unmatched.

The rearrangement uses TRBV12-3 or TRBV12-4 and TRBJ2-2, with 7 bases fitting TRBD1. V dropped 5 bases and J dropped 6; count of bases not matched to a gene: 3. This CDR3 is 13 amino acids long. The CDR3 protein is CASSTGEAGELFF. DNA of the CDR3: TGTGCCAGCAGTACAGGGGAAGCCGGGGAGCTGTTTTTT.

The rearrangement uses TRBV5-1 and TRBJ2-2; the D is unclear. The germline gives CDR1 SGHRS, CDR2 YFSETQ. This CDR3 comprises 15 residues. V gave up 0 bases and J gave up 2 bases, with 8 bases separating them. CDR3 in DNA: TGCGCCAGCAGCTTGGCCGGTCGTAACACCGGGGAGCTGTTTTTT. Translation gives CASSLAGRNTGELFF.

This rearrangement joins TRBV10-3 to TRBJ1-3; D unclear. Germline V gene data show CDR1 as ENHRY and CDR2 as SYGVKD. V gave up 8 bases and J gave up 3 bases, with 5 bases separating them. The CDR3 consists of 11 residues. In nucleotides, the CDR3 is TGTGCCATCTCGGGTGGAAACACCATATATTTT. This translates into CAISGGNTIYF.

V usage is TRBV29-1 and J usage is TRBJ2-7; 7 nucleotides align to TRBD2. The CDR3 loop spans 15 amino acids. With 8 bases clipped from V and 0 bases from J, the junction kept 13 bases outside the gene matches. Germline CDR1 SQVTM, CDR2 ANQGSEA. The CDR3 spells CSTSGAGESSYEQYF. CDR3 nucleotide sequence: TGCAGCACGAGTGGGGCGGGAGAGAGCTCCTACGAGCAGTACTTC.

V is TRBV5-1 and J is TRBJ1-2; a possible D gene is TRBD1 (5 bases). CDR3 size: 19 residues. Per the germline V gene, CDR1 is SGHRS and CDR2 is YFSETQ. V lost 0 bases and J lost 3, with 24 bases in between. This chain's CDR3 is CASSLGFIGLGREYYGYTF. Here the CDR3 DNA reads TGCGCCAGCAGCTTGGGGTTTATCGGTCTGGGCAGGGAATACTATGGCTACACCTTC.